The 20 T cell receptor beta chains presented below share a single source sample, sequenced in a study of regulatory T cells in long-lasting Graves disease listed by TCRdb under 2021. This sample's time point label indicates: persistent/refractory GD, antithyroid drugs over 5 years with positive TRAb. RNA was extracted from PBMCs in TRIzol for both TCR sequencing and RNA sequencing. Libraries were prepared through multiplex PCR. Reads for this sample came from an Illumina HiSeq 4000. CDR3 regions were amplified by Arm-PCR with iRepertoire HTBI primers to construct TCR beta libraries. TCRdb reprocessing: public reads trimmed at Q25 with fastp, clones called with MiXCR, in-frame beta chains kept. Rows are combined by CDR3 protein, so each entry shows the most common genes and DNA. The sample table holds about 290,000 distinct CDR3 sequences, of which roughly a fifth were seen once. Around 50% of the sample goes to the ten largest clones.

This sample comprised peripheral blood mononuclear cells (PBMCs), obtained when the disease was refractory, from a patient treated with antithyroid drugs. The receptors here all came from a female donor with Graves disease.

V gene TRBV4-3 combines with J gene TRBJ2-5; D may match TRBD1 or TRBD2 (6 bases each). The germline CDR1 and CDR2 sequences are LGHNA and YSLEER. The CDR3 runs 19 residues. V lost 0 bases and J lost 5, with 25 bases in between. For the CDR3, the DNA is TGCGCCAGCAGCCAAGATCGAGAGGGGCCGAGGGGGGAGGCGGAGACCCAGTACTTC. It translates to CASSQDREGPRGEAETQYF.

This clonotype appeared a few times. For the CDR3, the DNA is TGTGCCAGCAGCTTTGGGGACACCATATATTTT. This translates into CASSFGDTIYF. The chain is built from TRBV11-2 and TRBJ1-3; D uncertain. Per germline, CDR1 SGHAT and CDR2 FQNNGV. The V and J ends lost 3 bases and 8 bases respectively, with 5 bases between them. There are 11 residues in the CDR3.

Regarding this clonotype: Possible read error: a much larger clone is one base away. The CDR3 DNA follows: TGCAGCGTTGAAAAAGGCAGGGGGACTGAAACTTTCTTT. It codes for CSVEKGRGTETFF. J is TRBJ1-1 and V is TRBV29-1; 7 nucleotides match TRBD1. CDR3 length: 13 amino acids. The V gene's germline CDR1 is SQVTM and CDR2 ANQGSEA.

With regard to this clonotype: This may be a read error: a much more frequent sequence differs by one nucleotide. This chain links TRBV28 with TRBJ2-2; 9 bases match TRBD1. The CDR3 runs 15 residues. Per germline, CDR1 MDHEN and CDR2 SYDVKM. The CDR3 DNA sequence: TGTGCCAGCAGTCCACCCGGGACAGGGATCGGGGGGCTGTTTTTT. This gives the protein CASSPPGTGIGGLFF.

This clonotype was recorded many times. This sequence joins TRBV28 and TRBJ1-2; D not certain. The germline gives CDR1 MDHEN, CDR2 SYDVKM. The CDR3 is 12 residues long. V was clipped by 7 bases and J by 1 base, with 7 bases between them. The CDR3 DNA reads TGTGCCAGCACGAGAAATAACTATGGCTACACCTTC. It translates to CASTRNNYGYTF.

This chain joins TRBV2 and TRBJ2-1; 10 nucleotides align to TRBD1. V lost 5 bases and J lost 4; bases outside the gene matches: 5. CDR3 size: 15 residues. Germline CDR1 reads SNHLY; CDR2 reads FYNNEI. The CDR3 DNA sequence: TGTGCCAGCAGTCAGGGACAGGGGACTTACAATGAGCAGTTCTTC. This sequence encodes CASSQGQGTYNEQFF.

This clonotype was seen a handful of times. The J gene is TRBJ1-5, the V gene TRBV5-4; 8 nucleotides agree with TRBD1. Germline V CDR1 and CDR2: SGHNT, YYREEE (reference sequence). Trimming took 2 bases from V and 3 from J; bases not matched to a gene: 4. The CDR3 contains 15 residues. The CDR3 is CASSLDRGNNQPQHF. The CDR3 DNA sequence: TGTGCCAGCAGCTTAGACAGGGGCAACAATCAGCCCCAGCATTTT.

This clonotype was found a few times. V usage is TRBV27 and J usage is TRBJ1-5; 9 bases line up with TRBD1. V was clipped by 6 bases and J by 6 bases; unmatched bases: 0. Per germline, CDR1 MNHEY and CDR2 SMNVEV (reference sequence). This CDR3 contains 12 residues. The CDR3 reads CASRTGGQPQHF. CDR3 DNA sequence: TGTGCCAGCAGGACAGGGGGTCAGCCCCAGCATTTT.

The gene calls are TRBV12-3 or TRBV12-4 and TRBJ2-7; 9 nucleotides align to TRBD1. The CDR3 is 13 amino acids. J was trimmed by 2 bases and V by 6 bases; bases with no gene match: 2. The DNA of the CDR3 is TGTGCCAGCAGCACAGGGGGCACCTACGAGCAGTACTTC. Protein: CASSTGGTYEQYF.

The table lists this clonotype with a few counts. The chain carries TRBV10-3 and TRBJ2-3, with TRBD1 identical over 7 bases. CDR3 size: 14 residues. V lost 5 bases and J lost 0; bases outside the gene matches: 2. Per germline, CDR1 ENHRY and CDR2 SYGVKD. The CDR3 DNA reads as TGTGCCATCAGTCTGACAGGGAGCACAGATACGCAGTATTTT. Its translation: CAISLTGSTDTQYF.

V and J are TRBV9 and TRBJ1-4; TRBD1 is a possible D gene (6 bases). Germline V gene sequence: CDR1 SGDLS, CDR2 YYNGEE. The CDR3 has 15 amino acids. V lost 0 bases to trimming and J lost 4 bases, with 10 bases between them. This chain's CDR3 is CASSVEGGGNEKLFF. The DNA for the CDR3 is TGTGCCAGCAGCGTAGAAGGGGGAGGTAATGAAAAACTGTTTTTT.

In this sample, this clonotype turned up a few times. The chain carries TRBV2 and TRBJ2-7, with 8 bases identical to TRBD2. Losses at the gene ends were 9 bases for V and 3 bases for J; bases not matched to a gene: 16. CDR3 size: 16 residues. In germline, CDR1 is SNHLY, CDR2 FYNNEI. CDR3 bases: TGTGCCAGTCAAGAAGGGCTGGGCGGGGGGCTCTACGAGCAGTACTTC. Its translation: CASQEGLGGGLYEQYF.

The rearrangement links TRBV13 to TRBJ2-3, with no clear D. The V and J ends lost 0 bases and 0 bases respectively, with 10 bases between them. This CDR3 is 16 amino acids long. Germline V gene sequence: CDR1 PRHDT, CDR2 FYEKMQ (reference sequence). In nucleotides, the CDR3 is TGTGCCAGCAGCTTAGGGCGGTATTATAGCACAGATACGCAGTATTTT. Its translation is CASSLGRYYSTDTQYF.

With respect to this clonotype: A much larger clone lies one base from this, so it may be a read error. This sequence joins TRBV2 and TRBJ2-4; 9 nucleotides match TRBD1. With 8 bases clipped from V and 8 bases from J, the junction kept 19 bases outside the gene matches. The CDR3 loop spans 17 amino acids. The germline V gene has CDR1 SNHLY and CDR2 FYNNEI. The CDR3 loop reads CASRNSGFRDREDIQYF. CDR3 nucleotides: TGTGCCAGCCGAAATTCCGGGTTCCGGGACAGGGAAGACATTCAGTACTTC.

The rearrangement uses TRBV5-1 and TRBJ2-7; possibly TRBD2 for D (6 bases). The length of the CDR3 is 15 residues. Germline CDR1 reads SGHRS; CDR2 reads YFSETQ. V was shortened by 1 base and J by 0 bases, with 11 bases between the two germline ends. The CDR3 nucleotides read TGCGCCAGCAGCTTGATTCCGGGGGACTCCTACGAGCAGTACTTC. Translation: CASSLIPGDSYEQYF.

This chain connects TRBV6-2 or TRBV6-3 to TRBJ2-2, with D hard to call. V was pared by 5 bases and J by 8 bases, with 9 bases between. This CDR3 contains 12 residues. Germline V gene sequence: CDR1 MNHEY, CDR2 SVGEGT. CDR3 DNA: TGTGCCAGCAGTGAAATACAAGGGGAGCTGTTTTTT. It codes for CASSEIQGELFF.

This clonotype was detected ten times or more. V is TRBV6-2 or TRBV6-3 and J is TRBJ2-7; 7 positions agree with TRBD1. CDR3 length equals 15 residues. Germline V gives CDR1 MNHEY, CDR2 SVGEGT. The V and J ends lost 2 bases and 6 bases, in that order; junction bases with no gene match: 10. The CDR3: CASSYPPNRGAEQYF. Here the CDR3 DNA reads TGTGCCAGCAGTTACCCCCCGAACAGGGGTGCCGAGCAGTACTTC.

This clonotype was detected many times. The V gene is TRBV5-1, the J gene TRBJ2-1; D might be TRBD1 (5 bases). Germline loops: CDR1 SGHRS, CDR2 YFSETQ. The CDR3 is made up of 16 amino acids. Trimming pared 1 base from V and 0 bases from J, leaving 11 bases between. CDR3 residues: CASSLSPTASYNEQFF. DNA for the CDR3: TGCGCCAGCAGCTTGAGCCCGACAGCCTCCTACAATGAGCAGTTCTTC.

The chain joins TRBV28 to TRBJ1-6; D remains unclear. Germline CDR1 and CDR2: MDHEN and SYDVKM. CDR3 length equals 13 residues. Trimming removed 7 bases at V and 11 bases at J, with 15 bases between. Written as DNA, the CDR3 is TGTGCCAGCACGACGGTCGGGGTCCCACCCCTCCACTTT. This codes for CASTTVGVPPLHF.

This clonotype has ten or more counts. The chain is built from TRBV28 and TRBJ2-1, with D perhaps matching TRBD2 (5 bases). The CDR3 totals 11 residues. The germline CDR1 and CDR2 sequences are MDHEN and SYDVKM. The V and J ends lost 5 bases and 9 bases respectively, with 8 bases between them. This CDR3 is CASSRRSEQFF. CDR3 coding DNA: TGTGCCAGCAGTCGGAGGAGTGAGCAGTTCTTC.